The 19 T cell receptor beta chains presented below share a single source sample, sequenced in a study of blood T cells in healthy people across ages. Primed by a sample-barcoded 5' primer and a J-beta primer mix, a second PCR proceeded for 7 to 11 cycles. One entry per CDR3 protein, called by TCRdb with MiXCR from the 5' RACE reads. Found here are 950,000 to 1,200,000 distinct CDR3 sequences, 35% to 40% of them singletons; the top ten hold roughly 13%. The sample was blood. All receptors come from a man younger than 35 in good health.

V gene TRBV12-3 or TRBV12-4 combines with J gene TRBJ1-5; D gene unclear. The V and J ends lost 6 bases and 4 bases respectively, with 7 bases between them. CDR3 size: 12 residues. CDR3: CASSPLNQPQHF. DNA of the CDR3: TGTGCCAGCAGCCCCTTAAATCAGCCCCAGCATTTT.

The V and J genes are TRBV11-2 and TRBJ1-2, with 10 bases matching TRBD1. CDR1 and CDR2 from the germline V gene are SGHAT and FQNNGV. With V trimmed by 3 bases and J by 5 bases, 9 bases remained unmatched. This CDR3 has 16 residues. The CDR3 sequence: CASSFGTGERTYGYTF. DNA for the CDR3: TGTGCCAGCAGCTTTGGGACAGGGGAGAGGACTTATGGCTACACCTTC.

This chain uses TRBV20-1 with TRBJ2-7, with 7 positions matching TRBD1. The J call could be wrong; TRBJ2-5 is a better fit for the DNA end. Germline V lookup: CDR1 DFQATT, CDR2 SNEGSKA (reference sequence). The CDR3 sequence is 13 residues long. The CDR3 protein is CSAKITGEETQYF. Here the CDR3 DNA reads TGCAGTGCCAAAATAACAGGGGAGGAGACCCAGTACTTC.

The rearrangement uses TRBV20-1 and TRBJ1-3; 11 bases align to TRBD1. The CDR3 sequence is 14 residues long. J gave up 15 bases and V 2 bases, and 12 bases lay outside the gene matches. The germline gives CDR1 DFQATT, CDR2 SNEGSKA (reference sequence). CDR3 amino acids: CSARRPGQGGHGYF. The CDR3 DNA reads TGCAGTGCTAGACGACCGGGACAGGGGGGCCATGGATATTTT.

The chain couples TRBV9 to TRBJ2-3; 11 bases are a match to TRBD2. The CDR3 is 17 residues long. Germline CDR1 is SGDLS and CDR2 is YYNGEE. V lost 4 bases and J lost 2; bases outside the gene matches: 9. The CDR3 DNA follows: TGTGCCAGCAGCCCCTTTAGCGGGGGGGGGATCACAGATACGCAGTATTTT. Amino acids: CASSPFSGGGITDTQYF.

The V and J genes are TRBV5-1 and TRBJ2-5; D is unresolved. Trimming stripped 4 bases from V and 4 bases from J, with 11 bases between. The CDR3 is made up of 13 amino acids. CDR1 is SGHRS, CDR2 YFSETQ, per germline. CDR3 bases: TGCGCCAGCAGCGCGTCTAGAAGAGAGACCCAGTACTTC. Translating gives CASSASRRETQYF. Full variable domain (remainder filled in from reference TRBV5-1 and TRBJ2-5): KAGVTQTPRYLIKTRGQQVTLSCSPISGHRSVSWYQQTPGQGLQFLFEYFSETQRNKGNFPGRFSGRQFSNSRSEMNVSTLELGDSALYLCASSASRRETQYFGPGTRLLVL.

V gene TRBV5-1 combines with J gene TRBJ1-1; the D is unclear. Trimming took 0 bases from V and 4 from J, leaving 16 bases between them. The CDR3 spans 16 residues. Germline CDR1 is SGHRS and CDR2 is YFSETQ. CDR3 nucleotides: TGCGCCAGCAGCTTGGACCGGCAGGCCGGTGGCACTGAAGCTTTCTTT. As protein: CASSLDRQAGGTEAFF. Looking up the rest from reference TRBV5-1 and TRBJ1-1 gives the full variable domain: KAGVTQTPRYLIKTRGQQVTLSCSPISGHRSVSWYQQTPGQGLQFLFEYFSETQRNKGNFPGRFSGRQFSNSRSEMNVSTLELGDSALYLCASSLDRQAGGTEAFFGQGTRLTVV.

This clonotype was recorded a few times. J is TRBJ2-7 and V is TRBV13; D is unresolved. The CDR3 is 12 residues long. V lost 6 bases and J lost 1, with 7 bases in between. Germline V gives CDR1 PRHDT, CDR2 FYEKMQ (reference sequence). The CDR3 region has the DNA TGTGCCAGCAGAGGGCTTTCCTACGAGCAGTACTTC. It codes for CASRGLSYEQYF. Combining the CDR3 with reference TRBV13 and TRBJ2-7 gives the whole variable domain AAGVIQSPRHLIKEKRETATLKCYPIPRHDTVYWYQQGPGQDPQFLISFYEKMQSDKGSIPDRFSAQQFSDYHSELNMSSLELGDSALYFCASRGLSYEQYFGPGTRLTVT.

The CDR3 DNA reads TGTGCCAGCAGCCTCGTACATCTCTTGGTCGCCCAGTACTTC. Protein product: CASSLVHLLVAQYF. J is TRBJ2-7 and V is TRBV12-3 or TRBV12-4; D uncertain. Trimming left V 6 bases short and J 10 bases short, with 22 bases between. CDR3 length: 14 amino acids.

The CDR3 DNA reads TGCAGTGCTAGAGATGACAGTTTCTTTAGCAATCAGCCCCAGCATTTT. Translating it yields CSARDDSFFSNQPQHF. The chain carries TRBV20-1 and TRBJ1-5; D may be TRBD1 (5 bases). Germline-derived CDR1 and CDR2 are DFQATT and SNEGSKA (reference sequence). V was pared by 0 bases and J by 0 bases, with 12 bases between. There are 16 residues in the CDR3.

This chain joins TRBV6-5 and TRBJ1-2; D ambiguous. CDR3 length: 14 residues. Germline CDR1 and CDR2: MNHEY and SVGAGI. The V end was cut by 6 bases, the J end by 1 base, with 12 bases between. As DNA, the CDR3 is TGTGCCAGCAGCCCCGCGGTTCTTAACTATGGCTACACCTTC. Translating it yields CASSPAVLNYGYTF.

There are many counts of this clonotype. This chain connects TRBV12-3 or TRBV12-4 to TRBJ2-3; D is ambiguous. The CDR3 sequence is 14 residues long. The V and J ends lost 2 bases and 3 bases respectively, with 9 bases between them. The CDR3 reads CASSLPTATDTQYF. The CDR3 DNA reads TGTGCCAGCAGTTTACCTACAGCAACAGATACGCAGTATTTT.

This clonotype has more than one count but fewer than ten. The chain has TRBV7-2 and TRBJ2-4; no clear D gene. Deletions cut 4 bases from V and 0 bases from J, with 13 bases between. CDR3 length: 16 residues. Germline CDR1 reads SGHTA; CDR2 reads FQGNSA. The CDR3 sequence: CASSSRTDIAKNIQYF. DNA for the CDR3: TGTGCCAGCAGCTCACGCACAGACATAGCCAAAAACATTCAGTACTTC.

V gene TRBV20-1 combines with J gene TRBJ2-5; TRBD1 agrees at 10 bases. J gave up 5 bases and V 2 bases, and 8 bases lay outside the gene matches. The CDR3 extends over 15 amino acids. CDR1 is DFQATT, CDR2 SNEGSKA, per germline (reference sequence). In DNA, the CDR3 is TGCAGTGCTAGACCACCTAGGACAGGGGGGGAGACCCAGTACTTC. Its protein product is CSARPPRTGGETQYF.

The rearrangement joins TRBV4-3 to TRBJ1-2; tentative D call: TRBD1 (5 bases). The CDR3 is 16 amino acids. The V and J ends lost 3 bases and 3 bases respectively, with 17 bases between them. From germline, CDR1 is LGHNA and CDR2 YSLEER. CDR3 protein: CASSQTPLGTDYGYTF. The CDR3 DNA reads TGCGCCAGCAGCCAGACGCCGCTAGGGACCGACTATGGCTACACCTTC.

The chain couples TRBV29-1 to TRBJ2-7; either TRBD1 or TRBD2 may supply D (5 bases each). The CDR3 is 14 residues long. Germline CDR1 is SQVTM and CDR2 is ANQGSEA. Trimming pared 5 bases from V and 3 bases from J, leaving 17 bases between. CDR3 in amino acids: CSVLDNYGGYEQYF. CDR3 nucleotide sequence: TGCAGCGTTTTGGACAACTATGGGGGCTACGAGCAGTACTTC.

This sequence joins TRBV6-1 and TRBJ1-1; 8 bases are a match to TRBD1. CDR1 and CDR2 from the germline V gene are MNHNS and SASEGT. The CDR3 totals 14 residues. J lost 3 bases, V lost 1 base, and 1 base had no gene match. The CDR3 region has the DNA TGTGCCAGCAGTGAAGACAGGGGGGACACTGAAGCTTTCTTT. Protein: CASSEDRGDTEAFF.

The chain joins TRBV20-1 to TRBJ1-1; D is undetermined. V was trimmed by 3 bases and J by 1 base, leaving 15 bases between them. This CDR3 contains 15 residues. Germline CDR1 DFQATT, CDR2 SNEGSKA (reference sequence). CDR3 coding DNA: TGCAGTGCTAGGTCCCGCGTCAGTAGGAACACTGAAGCTTTCTTT. It codes for CSARSRVSRNTEAFF.

This clonotype was observed a handful of times. The V call is TRBV2, the J call TRBJ1-2; a possible D gene is TRBD1 (6 bases). The germline CDR1 and CDR2 sequences are SNHLY and FYNNEI. Between the trimmed V and J ends, which lost 7 bases and 3 bases, there was a span of 15 bases. This CDR3 region has 14 residues. For the CDR3, the DNA is TGTGCCAGCAAGAAATACAGGGCTGACTATGGCTACACCTTC. It codes for CASKKYRADYGYTF.